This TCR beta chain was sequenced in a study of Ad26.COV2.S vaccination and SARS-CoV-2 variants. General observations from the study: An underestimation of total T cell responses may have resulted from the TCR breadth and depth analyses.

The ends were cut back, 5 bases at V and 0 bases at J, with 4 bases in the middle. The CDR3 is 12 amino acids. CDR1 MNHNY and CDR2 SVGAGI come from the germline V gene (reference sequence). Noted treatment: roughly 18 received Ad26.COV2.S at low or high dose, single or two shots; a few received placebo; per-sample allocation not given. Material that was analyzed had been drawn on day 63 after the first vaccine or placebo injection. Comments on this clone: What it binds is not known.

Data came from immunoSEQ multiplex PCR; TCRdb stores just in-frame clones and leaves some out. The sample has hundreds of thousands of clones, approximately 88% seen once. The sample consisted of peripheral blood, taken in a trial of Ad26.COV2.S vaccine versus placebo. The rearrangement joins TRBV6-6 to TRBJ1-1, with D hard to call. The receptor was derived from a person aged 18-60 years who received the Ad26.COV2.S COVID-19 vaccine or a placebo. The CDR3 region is CASSLVNTEAFF. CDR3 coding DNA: TGTGCCAGCAGTCTGGTGAACACTGAAGCTTTCTTT.